This T cell receptor beta chain comes out of a study of radiation and T cells in renal cell carcinoma. Overall study results and limits: In blood, top tumor clones expanded by 2 weeks, shrinking by 4.

Time point denoted: blood 2 weeks post-SBRT. Specified treatment: 15 Gy SBRT to primary tumor, nephrectomy 4 weeks later. Radiation-treated patients gave blood at baseline, week 2 and week 4. The tumor was a clear cell renal cell carcinoma. The germline CDR1 and CDR2 sequences are SQVTM and ANQGSEA. V lost 7 bases, J lost 6 bases, and 11 bases lay in between. The CDR3 sequence is 11 residues long. TCRdb's table, derived via immunoSEQ multiplex PCR, lists solely in-frame clones and lacks some. The sample consists of about 120,000 clones, about four fifths of them appearing once. Comment on this clone: Its antigen is not known.

The origin of this receptor is a man over 45 with renal cell carcinoma. V is TRBV29-1 and J is TRBJ2-3; D gene ambiguous. The material was blood, obtained from a patient whose treatment included radiotherapy and nephrectomy. CDR3 region: CSDLVWDTQYF. The CDR3, as DNA: TGCAGCGACCTAGTTTGGGATACGCAGTATTTT.